This T cell receptor beta chain was identified in a study of T cells in Graves' hyperthyroidism and ophthalmopathy. This clonotype was seen ten or more times. The length of the CDR3 is 15 residues. V gave up 2 bases and J gave up 1 base; unmatched junction bases: 3. From germline, CDR1 is MNHNY and CDR2 SVGAGI (reference sequence). Amplification of TCR beta CDR3 regions used RNA as the template. HTBI primers drove first-round RT-PCR of the TCR CDR3. From the multiplex PCR reads, TCRdb called clonotypes with MiXCR, one entry per CDR3 protein. Among about 350,000 distinct CDR3 sequences, 14% were seen once, and the ten largest hold under 30%.

Sequencing was done on a sample of blood. The chain couples TRBV6-6 to TRBJ1-1, with 8 nucleotides matching TRBD1. The TCR sequence derives from a woman aged 25 to 39 with Graves' hyperthyroidism. The CDR3 loop is CASSYEGQANTEAFF. The CDR3 nucleotides are TGTGCCAGCAGTTACGAGGGACAGGCGAACACTGAAGCTTTCTTT.